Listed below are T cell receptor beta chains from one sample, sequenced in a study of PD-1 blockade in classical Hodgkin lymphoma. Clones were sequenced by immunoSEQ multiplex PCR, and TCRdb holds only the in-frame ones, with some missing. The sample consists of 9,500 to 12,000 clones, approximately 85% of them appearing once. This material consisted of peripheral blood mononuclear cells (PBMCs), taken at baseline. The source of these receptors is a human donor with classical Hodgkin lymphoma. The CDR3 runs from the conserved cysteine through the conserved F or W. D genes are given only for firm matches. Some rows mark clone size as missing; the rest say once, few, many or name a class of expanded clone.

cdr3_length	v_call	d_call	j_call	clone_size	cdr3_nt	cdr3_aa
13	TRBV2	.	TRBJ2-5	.	TGTGCCAGCATCTCCCCTAGTGGGGAGACCCAGTACTTC	CASISPSGETQYF
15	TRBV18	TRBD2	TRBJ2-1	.	TGTGCCAGCTCACCTAGTAGCGGGAGGGCCGGTGAGCAGTTCTTC	CASSPSSGRAGEQFF
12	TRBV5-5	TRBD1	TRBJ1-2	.	TGTGCCAGCAGTCAAGGGACAGGGGGCTACACCTTC	CASSQGTGGYTF
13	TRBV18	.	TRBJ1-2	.	TGTGCCAGCTCACAACCAGGAGAATATGGCTACACCTTC	CASSQPGEYGYTF
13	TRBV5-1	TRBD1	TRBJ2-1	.	TGCGCCAGCAGCCTGGACAGGGTAAATGAGCAGTTCTTC	CASSLDRVNEQFF
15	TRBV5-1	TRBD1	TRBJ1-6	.	TGCGCCAGCAGCGGGACGACAGGGATGAATTCACCCCTCCACTTT	CASSGTTGMNSPLHF
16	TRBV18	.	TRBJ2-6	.	TGTGCCAGCTCACCCGATATGGGCGCGGGGGCCAACGTCCTGACTTTC	CASSPDMGAGANVLTF
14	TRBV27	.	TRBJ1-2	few	TGTGCCAGCAGGGGCCTTGCCGCGGACTATGGCTACACCTTC	CASRGLAADYGYTF
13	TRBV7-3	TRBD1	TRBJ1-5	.	TGTGCCAGCAGCACGACAGGGGGCCAGCCCCAGCATTTT	CASSTTGGQPQHF
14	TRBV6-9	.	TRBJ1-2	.	TGTGCCAGCAGTTACTTGGGAACTAACTATGGCTACACCTTC	CASSYLGTNYGYTF
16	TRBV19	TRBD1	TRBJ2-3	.	TGTGCCAGTAGCCAACCCCTCACAGGGGGCTCAGATACGCAGTATTTT	CASSQPLTGGSDTQYF
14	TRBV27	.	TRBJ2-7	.	TGTGCCAGCAGTTCAAGACGGGAAATGTTGGAGCAGTACTTC	CASSSRREMLEQYF
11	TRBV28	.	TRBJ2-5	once	TGTGCCAGCAGTGTCCAAGAGACCCAGTACTTC	CASSVQETQYF
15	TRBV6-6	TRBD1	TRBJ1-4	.	TGTGCCAGCAGTTACTGGGACAGGACTAATGAAAAACTGTTTTTT	CASSYWDRTNEKLFF
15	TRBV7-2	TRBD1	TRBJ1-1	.	TGTGCCAGCAGCTTAGCCGGGACAGGGCCCACTGAAGCTTTCTTT	CASSLAGTGPTEAFF
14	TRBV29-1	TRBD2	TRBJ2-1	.	TGCAGCGTGGGTCCGGGGGGACTTTACAATGAGCAGTTCTTC	CSVGPGGLYNEQFF
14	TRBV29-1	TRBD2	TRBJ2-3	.	TGCAGCGCCGAAGGAGCGGGGGATATACTTACGCAGTATTTT	CSAEGAGDILTQYF
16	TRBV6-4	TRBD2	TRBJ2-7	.	TGTGCCAGCAGTGACCTATTCCGGGACTATCACCACGAGCAGTACTTC	CASSDLFRDYHHEQYF
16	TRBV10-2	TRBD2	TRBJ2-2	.	TGCGCCAGCACCTTTTCTAGCGGGGTGAACACCGGGGAGCTGTTTTTT	CASTFSSGVNTGELFF
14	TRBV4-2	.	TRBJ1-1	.	TGTGCCAGCAGCCAAGTGGAGGGCTGGACTGAAGCTTTCTTT	CASSQVEGWTEAFF
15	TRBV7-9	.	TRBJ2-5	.	TGTGCCAGCAGCTTAGCGCGGGGCAAAGAAATGATCCAGTACTTC	CASSLARGKEMIQYF
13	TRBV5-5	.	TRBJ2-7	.	TGTGCCAGCAGCTTGCTGGCACCCGACGAGCAGTACTTC	CASSLLAPDEQYF
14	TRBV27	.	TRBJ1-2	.	TGTGCCAGCAGTTTAGAGAAGGGATACAATGGCTACACCTTC	CASSLEKGYNGYTF
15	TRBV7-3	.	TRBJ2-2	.	TGTGCCAGCAGTCCCCAACCGACGAACACCGGGGAGCTGTTTTTT	CASSPQPTNTGELFF
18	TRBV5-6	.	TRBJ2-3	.	TGTGCCAGCAGCTTGGCCCAGACCCGTCTTACAGGGCCAGATACGCAGTATTTT	CASSLAQTRLTGPDTQYF
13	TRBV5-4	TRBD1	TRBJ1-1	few	TGTGCCAGCAGCACACCCCAGGGGGTAACAGCTTTCTTT	CASSTPQGVTAFF
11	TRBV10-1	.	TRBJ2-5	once	TGCGCCCCCCGGGGTAAAGAGACCCAGTACTTC	CAPRGKETQYF
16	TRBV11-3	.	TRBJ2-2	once	TGTGCCAGCAGCTTAGACTCTCAACAGTCCACCGGGGAGCTGTTTTTT	CASSLDSQQSTGELFF
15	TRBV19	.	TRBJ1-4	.	TGTGCCAGTAGTATAGGAGGCAGGGTGAACGAAAAACTGTTTTTT	CASSIGGRVNEKLFF
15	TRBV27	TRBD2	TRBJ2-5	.	TGTGCCAGCAGTTTCGGAGCGGGGGTGCAAGAGACCCAGTACTTC	CASSFGAGVQETQYF
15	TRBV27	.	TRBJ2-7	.	TGTGCCAGCAGTTTCACGCGGGACAGCTCCTACGAGCAGTACTTC	CASSFTRDSSYEQYF
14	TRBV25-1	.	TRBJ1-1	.	TGTGCCAGCAGTCTAAGACATGAGAACACTGAAGCTTTCTTT	CASSLRHENTEAFF
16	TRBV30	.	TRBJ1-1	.	TGTGCCTGGAGTCTTTTGGACAAACTAATCGGCTCTGAAGCTTTCTTT	CAWSLLDKLIGSEAFF
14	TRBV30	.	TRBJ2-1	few	TGTGCCTGGAGTGTGGCAGTGTCCCACTATGAGCAGTTCTTC	CAWSVAVSHYEQFF
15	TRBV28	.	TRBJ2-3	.	TGTGCCAGTAGCAACTACCGGGACGGCATAAAAAAGCAGTATTTT	CASSNYRDGIKKQYF
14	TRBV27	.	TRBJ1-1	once	TGTGCCAGCAGTTTATCCGGGGGGGTCACTGAAGCTTTCTTT	CASSLSGGVTEAFF
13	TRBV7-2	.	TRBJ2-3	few	TGTGCCAGCACCCTCCCCCCCGCAGATACGCAGTATTTT	CASTLPPADTQYF